This T cell receptor beta chain was observed in a study of brain T cells in children with intractable seizures. Whole-study findings and limits: Clones missing pre-surgery may reflect undersampling of that blood sample.

Regarding time point: blood from clinic visit 5 months post-surgery; TSC patient then seizure free. The sequenced cases were selected for having the highest brain T cell transcript signatures. Profiled with immunoSEQ multiplex PCR; TCRdb holds only in-frame clones, not every one. The sample contains 340,000 or so clones, over 90% of which appear only once. Notes on this clone: Antigen specificity is unknown.

Trimming shortened V by 6 bases and J by 8 bases, and 13 bases separated the two germline ends. There are 12 residues in the CDR3. The specimen was peripheral blood, collected less than 6 months after surgery. The chain uses TRBV12-3 or TRBV12-4 and TRBJ1-2; D possibly corresponds to TRBD1 (6 bases). This clonotype was obtained from a boy under two years old with tuberous sclerosis and intractable seizures. CDR3 DNA sequence: TGTGCCAGCAGCCCAGGGGTTAGCGGCTACACCTTC. It specifies CASSPGVSGYTF.